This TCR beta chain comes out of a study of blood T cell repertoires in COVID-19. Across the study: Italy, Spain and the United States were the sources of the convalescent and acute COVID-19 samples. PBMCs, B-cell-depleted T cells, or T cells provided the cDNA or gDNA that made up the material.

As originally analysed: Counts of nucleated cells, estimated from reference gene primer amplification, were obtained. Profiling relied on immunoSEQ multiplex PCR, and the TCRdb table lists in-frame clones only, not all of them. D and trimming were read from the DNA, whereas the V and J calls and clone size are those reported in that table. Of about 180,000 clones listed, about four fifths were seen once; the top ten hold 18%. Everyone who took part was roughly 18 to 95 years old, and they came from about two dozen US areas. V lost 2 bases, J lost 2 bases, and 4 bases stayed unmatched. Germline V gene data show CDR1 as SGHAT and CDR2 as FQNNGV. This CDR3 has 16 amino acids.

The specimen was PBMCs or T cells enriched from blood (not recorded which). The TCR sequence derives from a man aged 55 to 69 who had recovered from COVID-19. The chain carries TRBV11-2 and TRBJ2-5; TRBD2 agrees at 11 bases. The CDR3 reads CASSLLAGGLQETQYF. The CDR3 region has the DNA TGTGCCAGCAGCTTACTAGCGGGAGGACTGCAAGAGACCCAGTACTTC.